A selection of T cell receptor beta chains follows, all from one sample in a study of T cells in Graves' hyperthyroidism and ophthalmopathy. Each CDR3 protein is one row after TCRdb ran MiXCR on the multiplex PCR reads. The repertoire holds about 610,000 distinct CDR3 sequences, with about a sixth as singletons. The material sequenced was blood. The receptors shown here come from a woman aged 40 to 55 with Graves' ophthalmopathy. Both conserved end residues are part of each CDR3. D genes are given only for firm matches.

D | J | V | CDR3
TRBD2 | TRBJ2-1 | TRBV28 | CASSFQAGGTNEQFF
TRBD1 | TRBJ2-1 | TRBV12-3/TRBV12-4 | CASSQGTGHGEQFF
. | TRBJ1-1 | TRBV6-1 | CASSRERDNTEAFF
. | TRBJ2-7 | TRBV12-3/TRBV12-4 | CASSSRRTSSYEQYF
TRBD1 | TRBJ1-5 | TRBV14 | CASPCADRVGMWDQPQHF
TRBD2 | TRBJ2-1 | TRBV5-1 | CASSILAGADNEQFF
. | TRBJ2-5 | TRBV7-3 | CASSLGSSETQYF
. | TRBJ2-1 | TRBV2 | CASSEDREQFF
. | TRBJ2-7 | TRBV11-2 | CASTRQSSYEQYF
. | TRBJ2-2 | TRBV7-8 | CADTVGSNTGELFF
. | TRBJ1-2 | TRBV20-1 | CSALTDSNYGYTF
TRBD1 | TRBJ2-7 | TRBV6-1 | CASGTGVNEQYF
TRBD2 | TRBJ2-1 | TRBV11-2 | CASSLTSGSRSYNEQFF
TRBD2 | TRBJ2-2 | TRBV7-9 | CASSLVAGGPNTGELFF
TRBD2 | TRBJ2-7 | TRBV10-2 | CASSETTSGSRYF
TRBD1 | TRBJ2-7 | TRBV20-1 | CSARRPPDRGQGGFYEQYF
. | TRBJ2-7 | TRBV5-5 | CASSLVGKTEYEQYF
. | TRBJ2-3 | TRBV25-1 | CASSEYPGAGTDTQYF
. | TRBJ2-1 | TRBV20-1 | CSALPGSSEQFF
. | TRBJ2-4 | TRBV2 | CASSARDTLAKNIQYF
. | TRBJ2-7 | TRBV2 | CASSPTATYEQYF
. | TRBJ2-3 | TRBV11-2 | CASSFFRGTDTQYF
TRBD2 | TRBJ2-1 | TRBV5-1 | CAKQGPSGSLDEQFF
. | TRBJ2-2 | TRBV2 | CASNLGMGSTGELFF
TRBD2 | TRBJ2-5 | TRBV2 | CASTRGLAGEYETQYF
. | TRBJ1-5 | TRBV5-6 | CASSLGVGIQPQHF
. | TRBJ2-7 | TRBV27 | CASSFNSFSYEQYF
. | . | TRBV28 | CASSFGVTSYNEQYF
. | TRBJ1-2 | TRBV20-1 | CSARERGKGSGYTF
TRBD2 | TRBJ2-5 | TRBV20-1 | CSAPGTRKETQYF